This T cell receptor (beta chain) was identified during a study of cytomegalovirus exposure and HLA in healthy donors. Points from the study as a whole: The later analysis indicated that the majority of CMV-associated TCR beta chains appeared HLA-restricted. Analyses of presence and absence presupposed an approximately uniform sequencing depth across donors. In vitro data verified three CMV-associated chains as specific for CMV antigens.

The study ran its PCR with 60 Vbeta and 13 Jbeta primers. Authors' data handling: A later analysis counted 65 million to 90 million unique TCR beta chains, some 12 million shared. Only in-frame clones appear in the TCRdb table, and some are missing; sequencing was by immunoSEQ multiplex PCR. The V and J calls and clone size come from that table; D and trimming were worked out from the DNA. The sample records about 240,000 clones, about 80% being singletons. V was clipped by 8 bases and J by 6 bases; unmatched bases: 21. CDR3 size: 17 residues. Germline assignment: CDR1 MNHEY and CDR2 SMNVEV (reference sequence). As concerns this clone: Its antigen remains unknown.

Sequencing was carried out using PBMCs. The genes are TRBV27 and TRBJ2-7; TRBD2 matches at 8 bases. This receptor was identified in a woman aged 55-70 years in good health and CMV-seropositive. The CDR3 loop reads CASDRGGTGGRIGEQYF. The CDR3 DNA sequence: TGTGCCAGCGATCGGGGGGGAACGGGAGGGCGAATCGGCGAGCAGTACTTC.